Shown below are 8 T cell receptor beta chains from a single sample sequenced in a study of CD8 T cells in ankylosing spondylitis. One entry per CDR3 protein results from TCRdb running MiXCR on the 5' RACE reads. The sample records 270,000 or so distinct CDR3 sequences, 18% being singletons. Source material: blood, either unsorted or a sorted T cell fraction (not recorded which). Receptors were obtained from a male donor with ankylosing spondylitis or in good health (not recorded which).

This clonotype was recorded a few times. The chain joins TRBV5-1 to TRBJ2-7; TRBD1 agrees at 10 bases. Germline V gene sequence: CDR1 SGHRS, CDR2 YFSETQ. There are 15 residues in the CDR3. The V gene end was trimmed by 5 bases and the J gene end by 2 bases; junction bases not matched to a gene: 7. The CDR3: CASSTDRGVPYEQYF. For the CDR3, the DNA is TGCGCCAGCAGTACGGACAGGGGGGTTCCCTACGAGCAGTACTTC.

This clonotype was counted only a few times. CDR3 loop: CASGETGGYSGANVLTF. The CDR3 DNA sequence: TGTGCCAGCGGAGAGACAGGGGGCTACTCTGGGGCCAACGTCCTGACTTTC. V is TRBV12-3 or TRBV12-4 and J is TRBJ2-6; 10 positions match TRBD1. V trimming: 8 bases; J trimming: 0 bases; junction bases outside the gene matches: 7. This CDR3 has 17 amino acids.

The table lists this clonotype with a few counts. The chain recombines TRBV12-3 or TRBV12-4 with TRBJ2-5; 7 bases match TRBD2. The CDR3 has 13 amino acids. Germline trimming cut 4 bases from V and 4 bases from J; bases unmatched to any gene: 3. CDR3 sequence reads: CASSWGGRETQYF. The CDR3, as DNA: TGTGCCAGCAGTTGGGGCGGGAGAGAGACCCAGTACTTC.

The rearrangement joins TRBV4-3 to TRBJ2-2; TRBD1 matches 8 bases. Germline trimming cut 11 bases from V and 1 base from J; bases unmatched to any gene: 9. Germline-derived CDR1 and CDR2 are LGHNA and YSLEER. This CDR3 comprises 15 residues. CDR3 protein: CAAKPGTGNTGELFF. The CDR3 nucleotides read TGCGCCGCCAAACCCGGGACAGGGAACACCGGGGAGCTGTTTTTT.

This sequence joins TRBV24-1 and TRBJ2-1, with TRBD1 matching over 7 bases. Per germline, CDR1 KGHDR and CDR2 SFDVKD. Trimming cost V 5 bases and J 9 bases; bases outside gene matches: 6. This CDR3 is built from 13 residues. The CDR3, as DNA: TGTGCCACCAGTGCCACAGGGGTGGGTGAGCAGTTCTTC. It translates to CATSATGVGEQFF.

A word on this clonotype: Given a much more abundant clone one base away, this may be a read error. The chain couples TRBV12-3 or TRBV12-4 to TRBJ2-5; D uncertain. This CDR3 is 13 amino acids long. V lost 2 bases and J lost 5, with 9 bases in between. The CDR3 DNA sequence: TGTGCCAGCAGTTTATCATGTTACGAGACCCAGTACTTC. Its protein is CASSLSCYETQYF.

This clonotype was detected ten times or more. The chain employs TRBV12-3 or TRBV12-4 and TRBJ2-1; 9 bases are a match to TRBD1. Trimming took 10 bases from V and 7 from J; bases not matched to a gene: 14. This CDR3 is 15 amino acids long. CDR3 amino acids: CATRSGTGLENEQFF. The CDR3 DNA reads TGTGCCACTAGATCCGGGACAGGGCTCGAGAATGAGCAGTTCTTC.

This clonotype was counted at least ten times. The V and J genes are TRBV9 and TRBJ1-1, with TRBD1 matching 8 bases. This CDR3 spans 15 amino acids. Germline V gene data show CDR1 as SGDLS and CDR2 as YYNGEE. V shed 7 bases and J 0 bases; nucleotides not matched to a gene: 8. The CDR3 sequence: CASGTGQGLNTEAFF. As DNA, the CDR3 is TGTGCCAGCGGGACAGGACAGGGATTGAACACTGAAGCTTTCTTT.